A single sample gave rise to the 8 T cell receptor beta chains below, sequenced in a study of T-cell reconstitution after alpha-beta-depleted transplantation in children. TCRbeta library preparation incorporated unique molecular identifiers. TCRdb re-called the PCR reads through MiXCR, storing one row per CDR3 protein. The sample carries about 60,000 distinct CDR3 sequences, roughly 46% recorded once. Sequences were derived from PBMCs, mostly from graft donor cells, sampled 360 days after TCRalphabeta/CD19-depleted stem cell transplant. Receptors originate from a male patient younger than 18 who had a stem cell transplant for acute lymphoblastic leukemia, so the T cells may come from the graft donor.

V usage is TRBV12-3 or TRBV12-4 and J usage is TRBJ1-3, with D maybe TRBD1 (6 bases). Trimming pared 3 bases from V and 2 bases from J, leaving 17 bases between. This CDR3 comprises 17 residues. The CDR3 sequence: CASSLYSVGGPGNTIYF. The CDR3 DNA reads TGTGCCAGCAGTTTGTATTCAGTCGGGGGGCCTGGAAACACCATATATTTT.

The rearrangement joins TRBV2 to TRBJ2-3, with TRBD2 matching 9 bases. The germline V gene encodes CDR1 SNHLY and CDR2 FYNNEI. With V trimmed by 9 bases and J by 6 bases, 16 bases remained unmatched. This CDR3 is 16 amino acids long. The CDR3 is CARDRTSASLTDTQYF. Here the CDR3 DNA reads TGTGCCAGAGATAGGACTAGCGCATCCCTCACTGATACGCAGTATTTT.

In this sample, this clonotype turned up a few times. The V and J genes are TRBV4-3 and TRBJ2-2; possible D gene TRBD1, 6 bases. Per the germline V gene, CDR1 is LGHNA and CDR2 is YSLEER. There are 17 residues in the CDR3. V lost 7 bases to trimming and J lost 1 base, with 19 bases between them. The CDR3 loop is CASTPGAGVRNTGELFF. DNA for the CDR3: TGCGCCAGCACCCCAGGGGCAGGAGTAAGGAACACCGGGGAGCTGTTTTTT.

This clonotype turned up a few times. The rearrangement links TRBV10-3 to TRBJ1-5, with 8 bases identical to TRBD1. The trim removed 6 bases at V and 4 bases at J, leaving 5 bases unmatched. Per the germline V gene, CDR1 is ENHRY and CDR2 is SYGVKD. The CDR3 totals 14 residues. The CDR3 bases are TGTGCCATCAGGGACAGGGAGGGGAATCAGCCCCAGCATTTT. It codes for CAIRDREGNQPQHF.

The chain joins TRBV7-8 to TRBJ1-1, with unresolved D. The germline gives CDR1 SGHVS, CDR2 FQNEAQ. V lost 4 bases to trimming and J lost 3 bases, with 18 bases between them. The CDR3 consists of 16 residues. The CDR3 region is CASSSPTLSPYTEAFF. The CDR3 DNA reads TGTGCCAGCAGCTCCCCCACCTTATCGCCTTACACTGAAGCTTTCTTT.

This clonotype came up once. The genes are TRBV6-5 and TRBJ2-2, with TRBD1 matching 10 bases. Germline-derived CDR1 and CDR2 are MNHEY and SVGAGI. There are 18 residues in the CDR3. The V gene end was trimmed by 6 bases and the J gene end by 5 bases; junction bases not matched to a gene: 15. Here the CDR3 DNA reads TGTGCCAGCAGCCACAGTTGGGACAGGGGAATTCCAACCGGGGAGCTGTTTTTT. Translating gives CASSHSWDRGIPTGELFF.

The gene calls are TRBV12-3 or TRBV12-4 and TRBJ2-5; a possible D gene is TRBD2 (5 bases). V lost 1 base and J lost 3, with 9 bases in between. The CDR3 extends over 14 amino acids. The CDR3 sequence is CASSLVQEEETQYF. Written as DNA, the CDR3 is TGTGCCAGCAGTTTAGTCCAGGAGGAAGAGACCCAGTACTTC.

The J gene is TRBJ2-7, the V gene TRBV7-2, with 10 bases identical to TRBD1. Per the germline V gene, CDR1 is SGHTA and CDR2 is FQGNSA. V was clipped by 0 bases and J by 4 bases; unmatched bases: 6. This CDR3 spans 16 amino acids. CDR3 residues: CASSLALTGGGYEQYF. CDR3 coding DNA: TGTGCCAGCAGCTTAGCGCTGACAGGGGGCGGATACGAGCAGTACTTC.